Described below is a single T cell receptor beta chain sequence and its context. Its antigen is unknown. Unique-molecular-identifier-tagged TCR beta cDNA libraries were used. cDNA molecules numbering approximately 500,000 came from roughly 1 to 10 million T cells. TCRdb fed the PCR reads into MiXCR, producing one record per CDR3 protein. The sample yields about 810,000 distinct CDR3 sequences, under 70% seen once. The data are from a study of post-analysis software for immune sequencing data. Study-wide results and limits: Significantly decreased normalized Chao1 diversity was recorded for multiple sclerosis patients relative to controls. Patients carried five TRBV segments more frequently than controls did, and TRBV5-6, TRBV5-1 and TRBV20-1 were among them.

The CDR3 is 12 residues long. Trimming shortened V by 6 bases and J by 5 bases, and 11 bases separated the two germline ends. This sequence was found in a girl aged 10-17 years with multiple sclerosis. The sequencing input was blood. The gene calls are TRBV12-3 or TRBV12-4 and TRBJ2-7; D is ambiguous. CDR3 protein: CASRYGSNEQYF. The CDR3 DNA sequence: TGTGCCAGCAGATACGGGTCGAACGAGCAGTACTTC.